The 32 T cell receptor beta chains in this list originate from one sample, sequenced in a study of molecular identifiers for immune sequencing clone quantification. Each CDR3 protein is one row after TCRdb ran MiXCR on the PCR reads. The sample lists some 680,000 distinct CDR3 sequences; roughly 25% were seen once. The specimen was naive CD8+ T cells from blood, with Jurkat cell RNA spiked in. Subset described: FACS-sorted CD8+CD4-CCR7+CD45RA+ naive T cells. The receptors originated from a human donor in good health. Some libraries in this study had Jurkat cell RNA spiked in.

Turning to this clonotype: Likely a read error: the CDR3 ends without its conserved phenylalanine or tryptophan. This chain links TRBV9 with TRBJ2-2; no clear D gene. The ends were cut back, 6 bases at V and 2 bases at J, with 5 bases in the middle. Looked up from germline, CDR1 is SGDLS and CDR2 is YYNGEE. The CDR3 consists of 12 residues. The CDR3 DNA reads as TGTGCCAGCACCCAAAACACCGGGGAGCTGTTTCTT. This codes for CASTQNTGELFL.

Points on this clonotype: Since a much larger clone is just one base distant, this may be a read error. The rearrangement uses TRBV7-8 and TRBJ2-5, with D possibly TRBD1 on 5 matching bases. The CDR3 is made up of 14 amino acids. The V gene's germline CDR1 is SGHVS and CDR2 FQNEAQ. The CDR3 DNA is TGTGCCAGCAGCGCCGCAGGGATCCAAGGGACCCAGTACTTC. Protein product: CASSAAGIQGTQYF.

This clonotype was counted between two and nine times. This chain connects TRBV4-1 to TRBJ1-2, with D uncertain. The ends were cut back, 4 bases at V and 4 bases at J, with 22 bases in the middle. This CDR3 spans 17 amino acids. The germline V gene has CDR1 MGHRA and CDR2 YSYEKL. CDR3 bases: TGCGCCAGCAGCCGAAACCCACCTCCCACAGATTTCTATGGCTACACCTTC. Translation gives CASSRNPPPTDFYGYTF.

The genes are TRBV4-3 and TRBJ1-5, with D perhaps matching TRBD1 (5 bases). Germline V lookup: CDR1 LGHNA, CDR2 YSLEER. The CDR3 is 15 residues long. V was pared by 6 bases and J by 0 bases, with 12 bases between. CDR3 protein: CASRADRYSNQPQHF. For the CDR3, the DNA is TGCGCCAGCAGGGCCGACAGATATAGCAATCAGCCCCAGCATTTT.

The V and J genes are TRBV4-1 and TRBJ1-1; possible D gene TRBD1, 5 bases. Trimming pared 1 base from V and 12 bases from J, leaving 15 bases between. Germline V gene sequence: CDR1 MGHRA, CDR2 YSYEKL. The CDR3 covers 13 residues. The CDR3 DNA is TGCGCCAGCAGCCAAGTCAAGGACACTAAAACTTTCTTT. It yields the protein CASSQVKDTKTFF.

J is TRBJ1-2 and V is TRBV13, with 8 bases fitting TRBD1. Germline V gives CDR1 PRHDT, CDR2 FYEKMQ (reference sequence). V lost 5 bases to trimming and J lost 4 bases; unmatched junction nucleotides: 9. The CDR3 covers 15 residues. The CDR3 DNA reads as TGTGCCAGCAGCCCCAAGACAGGGGATGCCTATGGCTACACCTTC. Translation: CASSPKTGDAYGYTF.

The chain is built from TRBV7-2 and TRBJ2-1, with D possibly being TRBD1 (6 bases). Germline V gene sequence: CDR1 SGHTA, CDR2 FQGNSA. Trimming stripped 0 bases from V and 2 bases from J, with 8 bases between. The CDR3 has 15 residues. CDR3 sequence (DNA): TGTGCCAGCAGCTTAGCCAGGGGTGCCTACAATGAGCAGTTCTTC. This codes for CASSLARGAYNEQFF.

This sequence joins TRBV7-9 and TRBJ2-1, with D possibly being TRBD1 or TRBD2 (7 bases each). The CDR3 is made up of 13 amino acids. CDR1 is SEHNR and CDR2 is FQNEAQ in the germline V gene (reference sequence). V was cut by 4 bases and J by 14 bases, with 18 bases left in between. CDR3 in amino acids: CASSSQGGPWEFF. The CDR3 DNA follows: TGTGCCAGCAGCTCGCAGGGGGGGCCCTGGGAGTTCTTC.

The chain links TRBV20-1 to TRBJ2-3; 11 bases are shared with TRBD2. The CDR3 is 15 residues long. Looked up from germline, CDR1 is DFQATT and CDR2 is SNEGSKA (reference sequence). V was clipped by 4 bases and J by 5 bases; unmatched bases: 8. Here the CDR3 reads CSATSLAGVGDTQYF. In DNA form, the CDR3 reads TGCAGTGCTACCTCACTAGCGGGAGTAGGAGATACGCAGTATTTT.

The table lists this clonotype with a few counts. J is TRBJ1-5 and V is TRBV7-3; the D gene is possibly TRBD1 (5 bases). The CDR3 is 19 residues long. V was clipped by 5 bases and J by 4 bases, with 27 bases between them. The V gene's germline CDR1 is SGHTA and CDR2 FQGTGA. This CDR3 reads CASSAPQTGGRKLNQPQHF. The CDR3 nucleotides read TGTGCCAGCAGCGCCCCGCAGACCGGGGGGAGAAAGTTGAATCAGCCCCAGCATTTT.

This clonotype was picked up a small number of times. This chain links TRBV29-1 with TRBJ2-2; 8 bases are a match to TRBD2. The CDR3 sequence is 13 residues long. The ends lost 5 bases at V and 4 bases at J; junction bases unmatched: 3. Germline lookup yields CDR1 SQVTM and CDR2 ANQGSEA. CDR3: CSVSRGGTGELFF. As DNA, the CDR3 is TGCAGCGTTAGTCGGGGGGGCACCGGGGAGCTGTTTTTT.

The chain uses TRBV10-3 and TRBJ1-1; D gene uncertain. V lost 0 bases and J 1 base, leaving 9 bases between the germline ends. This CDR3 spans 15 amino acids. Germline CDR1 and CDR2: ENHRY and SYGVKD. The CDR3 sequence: CAISESGNSNTEAFF. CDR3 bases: TGTGCCATCAGTGAGTCGGGCAACTCGAACACTGAAGCTTTCTTT.

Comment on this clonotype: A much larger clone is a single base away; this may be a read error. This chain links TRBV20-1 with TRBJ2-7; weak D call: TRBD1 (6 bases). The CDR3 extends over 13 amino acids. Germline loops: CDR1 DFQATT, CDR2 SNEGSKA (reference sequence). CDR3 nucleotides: TGCAGTGCTAGAGGGACAGTAAGCTACGAGCAGTGCTTC. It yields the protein CSARGTVSYEQCF.

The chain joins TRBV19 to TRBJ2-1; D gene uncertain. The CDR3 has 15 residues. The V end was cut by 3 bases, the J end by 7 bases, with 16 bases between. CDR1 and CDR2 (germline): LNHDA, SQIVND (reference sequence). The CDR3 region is CASSISVSYVNEQFF. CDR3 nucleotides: TGTGCCAGTAGTATCTCCGTCTCCTACGTAAATGAGCAGTTCTTC.

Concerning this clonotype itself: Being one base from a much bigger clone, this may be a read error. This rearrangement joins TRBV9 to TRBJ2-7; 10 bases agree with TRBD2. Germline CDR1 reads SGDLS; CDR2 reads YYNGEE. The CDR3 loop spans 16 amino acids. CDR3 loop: CASSRSPGLAFDEQHF. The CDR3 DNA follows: TGTGCCAGCAGCAGAAGCCCGGGACTAGCGTTCGACGAGCAGCACTTC.

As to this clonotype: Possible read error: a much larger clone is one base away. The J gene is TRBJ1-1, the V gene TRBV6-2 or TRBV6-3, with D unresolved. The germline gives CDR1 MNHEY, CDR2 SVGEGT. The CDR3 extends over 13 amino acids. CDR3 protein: CASSFLASTVAFF. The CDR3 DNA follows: TGTGCCAGCTCCTTTCTAGCGTCCACTGTAGCTTTCTTT.

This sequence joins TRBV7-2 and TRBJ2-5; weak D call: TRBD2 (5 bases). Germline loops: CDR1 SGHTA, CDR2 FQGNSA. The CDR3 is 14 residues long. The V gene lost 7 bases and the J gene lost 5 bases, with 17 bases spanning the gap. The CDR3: CASTMSEPGETQYF. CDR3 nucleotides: TGTGCCAGCACCATGTCAGAACCGGGGGAGACCCAGTACTTC.

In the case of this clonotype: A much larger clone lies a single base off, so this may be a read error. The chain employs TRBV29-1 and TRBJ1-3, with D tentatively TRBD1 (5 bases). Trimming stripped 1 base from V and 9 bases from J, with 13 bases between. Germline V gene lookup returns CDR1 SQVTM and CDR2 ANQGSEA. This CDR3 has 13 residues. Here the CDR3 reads CSVEAGKRGTIYF. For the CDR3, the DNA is TGCAGCGTTGAAGCAGGGAAGAGGGGCACCATATATTTT.

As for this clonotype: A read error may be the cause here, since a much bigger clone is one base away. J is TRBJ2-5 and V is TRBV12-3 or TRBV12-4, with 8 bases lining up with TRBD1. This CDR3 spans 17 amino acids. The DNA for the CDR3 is TGTGCCAGCGGTTTGACCAGGGGGCGCGTAGCCCAAGAGACCCAGTACTTC. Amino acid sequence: CASGLTRGRVAQETQYF.

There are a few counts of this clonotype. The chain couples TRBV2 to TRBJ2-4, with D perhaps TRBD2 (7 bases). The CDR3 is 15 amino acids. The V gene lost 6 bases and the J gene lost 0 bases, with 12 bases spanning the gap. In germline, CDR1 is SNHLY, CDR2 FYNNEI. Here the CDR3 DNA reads TGTGCCAGCAGAAAGGGGGGGGGAGCCAAAAACATTCAGTACTTC. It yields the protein CASRKGGGAKNIQYF.

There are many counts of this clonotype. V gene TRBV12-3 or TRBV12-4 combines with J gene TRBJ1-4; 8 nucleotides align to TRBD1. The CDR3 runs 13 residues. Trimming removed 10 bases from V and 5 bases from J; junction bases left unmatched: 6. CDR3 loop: CATRTGLNEKLFF. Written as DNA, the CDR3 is TGTGCCACGCGGACAGGGTTGAATGAAAAACTGTTTTTT.

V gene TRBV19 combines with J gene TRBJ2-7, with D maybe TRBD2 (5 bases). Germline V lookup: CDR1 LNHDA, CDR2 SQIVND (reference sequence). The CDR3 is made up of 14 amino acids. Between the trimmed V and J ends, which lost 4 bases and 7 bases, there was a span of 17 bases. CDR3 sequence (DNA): TGTGCCAGTAGTACCCTACAGTTCCCGGGGGAGCAGTACTTC. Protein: CASSTLQFPGEQYF.

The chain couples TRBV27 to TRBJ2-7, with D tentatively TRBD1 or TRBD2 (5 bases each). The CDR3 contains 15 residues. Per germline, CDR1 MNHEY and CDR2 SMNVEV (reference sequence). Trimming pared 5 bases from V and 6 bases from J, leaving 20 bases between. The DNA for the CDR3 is TGTGCCAGCAGTCTGTCGGGGCAGCTTGCGGCCGAGCAGTACTTC. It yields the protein CASSLSGQLAAEQYF.

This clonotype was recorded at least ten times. CDR3 bases: TGTGCCAGCGGGGGAGACTACACAGATACGCAGTATTTT. Its translation is CASGGDYTDTQYF. The gene calls are TRBV7-2 and TRBJ2-3, with D perhaps assigned TRBD1 or TRBD2 (5 bases each). The germline gives CDR1 SGHTA, CDR2 FQGNSA. The CDR3 has 13 amino acids. Trimming removed 8 bases at V and 2 bases at J, with 11 bases between.

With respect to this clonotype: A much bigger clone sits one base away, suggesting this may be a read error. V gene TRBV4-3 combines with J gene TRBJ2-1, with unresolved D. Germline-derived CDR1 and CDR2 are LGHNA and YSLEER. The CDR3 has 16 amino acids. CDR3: CASSQDPPSSHNEQFF. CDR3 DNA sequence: TGCGCCAGCAGCCAAGATCCGCCGAGCTCCCACAATGAGCAGTTCTTC.

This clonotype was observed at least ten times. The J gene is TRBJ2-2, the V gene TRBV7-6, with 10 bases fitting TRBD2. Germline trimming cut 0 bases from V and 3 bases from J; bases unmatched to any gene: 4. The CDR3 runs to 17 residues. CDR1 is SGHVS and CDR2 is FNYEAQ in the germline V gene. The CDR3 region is CASSLALGLADTGELFF. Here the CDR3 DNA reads TGTGCCAGCAGCTTAGCCCTCGGACTAGCGGACACCGGGGAGCTGTTTTTT.

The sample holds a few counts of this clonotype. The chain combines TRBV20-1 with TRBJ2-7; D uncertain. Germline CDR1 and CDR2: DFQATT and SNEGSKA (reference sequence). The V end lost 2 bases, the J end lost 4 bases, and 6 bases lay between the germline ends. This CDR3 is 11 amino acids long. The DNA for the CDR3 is TGCAGTGCTAGAAAAGGGTACGAGCAGTACTTC. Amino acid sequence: CSARKGYEQYF.

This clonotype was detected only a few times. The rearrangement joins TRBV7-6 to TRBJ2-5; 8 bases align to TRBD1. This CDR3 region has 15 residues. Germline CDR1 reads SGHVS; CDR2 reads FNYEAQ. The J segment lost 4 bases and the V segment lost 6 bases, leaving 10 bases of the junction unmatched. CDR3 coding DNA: TGTGCCAGCAGTCAGACCAGGGGGCTTGGAGAGACCCAGTACTTC. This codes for CASSQTRGLGETQYF.

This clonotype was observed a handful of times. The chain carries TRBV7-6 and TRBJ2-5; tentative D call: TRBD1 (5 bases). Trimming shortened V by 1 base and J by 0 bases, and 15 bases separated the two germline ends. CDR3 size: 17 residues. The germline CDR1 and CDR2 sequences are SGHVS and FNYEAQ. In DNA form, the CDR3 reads TGTGCCAGCAGCTTAGAGTTGGTGCAGGGTCACCAAGAGACCCAGTACTTC. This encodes CASSLELVQGHQETQYF.

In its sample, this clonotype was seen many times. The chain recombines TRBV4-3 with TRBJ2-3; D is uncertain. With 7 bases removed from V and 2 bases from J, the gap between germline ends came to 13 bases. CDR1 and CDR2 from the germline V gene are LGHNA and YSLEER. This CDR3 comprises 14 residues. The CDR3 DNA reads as TGCGCCAGCACAGACGGGCGGTACACAGATACGCAGTATTTT. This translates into CASTDGRYTDTQYF.

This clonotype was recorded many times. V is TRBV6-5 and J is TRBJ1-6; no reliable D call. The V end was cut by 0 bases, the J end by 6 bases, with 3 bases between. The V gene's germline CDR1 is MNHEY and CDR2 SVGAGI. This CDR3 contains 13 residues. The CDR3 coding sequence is TGTGCCAGCAGTTACTCTGTTAATTCACCCCTCCACTTT. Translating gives CASSYSVNSPLHF.

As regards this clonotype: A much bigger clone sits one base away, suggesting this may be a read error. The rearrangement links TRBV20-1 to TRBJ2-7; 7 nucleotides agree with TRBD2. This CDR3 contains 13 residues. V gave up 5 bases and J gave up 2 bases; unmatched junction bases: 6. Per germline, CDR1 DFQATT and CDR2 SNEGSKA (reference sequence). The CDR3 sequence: CSAFGGSAYEQYF. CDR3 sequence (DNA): TGCAGTGCTTTTGGCGGGAGTGCCTACGAGCAGTACTTC.